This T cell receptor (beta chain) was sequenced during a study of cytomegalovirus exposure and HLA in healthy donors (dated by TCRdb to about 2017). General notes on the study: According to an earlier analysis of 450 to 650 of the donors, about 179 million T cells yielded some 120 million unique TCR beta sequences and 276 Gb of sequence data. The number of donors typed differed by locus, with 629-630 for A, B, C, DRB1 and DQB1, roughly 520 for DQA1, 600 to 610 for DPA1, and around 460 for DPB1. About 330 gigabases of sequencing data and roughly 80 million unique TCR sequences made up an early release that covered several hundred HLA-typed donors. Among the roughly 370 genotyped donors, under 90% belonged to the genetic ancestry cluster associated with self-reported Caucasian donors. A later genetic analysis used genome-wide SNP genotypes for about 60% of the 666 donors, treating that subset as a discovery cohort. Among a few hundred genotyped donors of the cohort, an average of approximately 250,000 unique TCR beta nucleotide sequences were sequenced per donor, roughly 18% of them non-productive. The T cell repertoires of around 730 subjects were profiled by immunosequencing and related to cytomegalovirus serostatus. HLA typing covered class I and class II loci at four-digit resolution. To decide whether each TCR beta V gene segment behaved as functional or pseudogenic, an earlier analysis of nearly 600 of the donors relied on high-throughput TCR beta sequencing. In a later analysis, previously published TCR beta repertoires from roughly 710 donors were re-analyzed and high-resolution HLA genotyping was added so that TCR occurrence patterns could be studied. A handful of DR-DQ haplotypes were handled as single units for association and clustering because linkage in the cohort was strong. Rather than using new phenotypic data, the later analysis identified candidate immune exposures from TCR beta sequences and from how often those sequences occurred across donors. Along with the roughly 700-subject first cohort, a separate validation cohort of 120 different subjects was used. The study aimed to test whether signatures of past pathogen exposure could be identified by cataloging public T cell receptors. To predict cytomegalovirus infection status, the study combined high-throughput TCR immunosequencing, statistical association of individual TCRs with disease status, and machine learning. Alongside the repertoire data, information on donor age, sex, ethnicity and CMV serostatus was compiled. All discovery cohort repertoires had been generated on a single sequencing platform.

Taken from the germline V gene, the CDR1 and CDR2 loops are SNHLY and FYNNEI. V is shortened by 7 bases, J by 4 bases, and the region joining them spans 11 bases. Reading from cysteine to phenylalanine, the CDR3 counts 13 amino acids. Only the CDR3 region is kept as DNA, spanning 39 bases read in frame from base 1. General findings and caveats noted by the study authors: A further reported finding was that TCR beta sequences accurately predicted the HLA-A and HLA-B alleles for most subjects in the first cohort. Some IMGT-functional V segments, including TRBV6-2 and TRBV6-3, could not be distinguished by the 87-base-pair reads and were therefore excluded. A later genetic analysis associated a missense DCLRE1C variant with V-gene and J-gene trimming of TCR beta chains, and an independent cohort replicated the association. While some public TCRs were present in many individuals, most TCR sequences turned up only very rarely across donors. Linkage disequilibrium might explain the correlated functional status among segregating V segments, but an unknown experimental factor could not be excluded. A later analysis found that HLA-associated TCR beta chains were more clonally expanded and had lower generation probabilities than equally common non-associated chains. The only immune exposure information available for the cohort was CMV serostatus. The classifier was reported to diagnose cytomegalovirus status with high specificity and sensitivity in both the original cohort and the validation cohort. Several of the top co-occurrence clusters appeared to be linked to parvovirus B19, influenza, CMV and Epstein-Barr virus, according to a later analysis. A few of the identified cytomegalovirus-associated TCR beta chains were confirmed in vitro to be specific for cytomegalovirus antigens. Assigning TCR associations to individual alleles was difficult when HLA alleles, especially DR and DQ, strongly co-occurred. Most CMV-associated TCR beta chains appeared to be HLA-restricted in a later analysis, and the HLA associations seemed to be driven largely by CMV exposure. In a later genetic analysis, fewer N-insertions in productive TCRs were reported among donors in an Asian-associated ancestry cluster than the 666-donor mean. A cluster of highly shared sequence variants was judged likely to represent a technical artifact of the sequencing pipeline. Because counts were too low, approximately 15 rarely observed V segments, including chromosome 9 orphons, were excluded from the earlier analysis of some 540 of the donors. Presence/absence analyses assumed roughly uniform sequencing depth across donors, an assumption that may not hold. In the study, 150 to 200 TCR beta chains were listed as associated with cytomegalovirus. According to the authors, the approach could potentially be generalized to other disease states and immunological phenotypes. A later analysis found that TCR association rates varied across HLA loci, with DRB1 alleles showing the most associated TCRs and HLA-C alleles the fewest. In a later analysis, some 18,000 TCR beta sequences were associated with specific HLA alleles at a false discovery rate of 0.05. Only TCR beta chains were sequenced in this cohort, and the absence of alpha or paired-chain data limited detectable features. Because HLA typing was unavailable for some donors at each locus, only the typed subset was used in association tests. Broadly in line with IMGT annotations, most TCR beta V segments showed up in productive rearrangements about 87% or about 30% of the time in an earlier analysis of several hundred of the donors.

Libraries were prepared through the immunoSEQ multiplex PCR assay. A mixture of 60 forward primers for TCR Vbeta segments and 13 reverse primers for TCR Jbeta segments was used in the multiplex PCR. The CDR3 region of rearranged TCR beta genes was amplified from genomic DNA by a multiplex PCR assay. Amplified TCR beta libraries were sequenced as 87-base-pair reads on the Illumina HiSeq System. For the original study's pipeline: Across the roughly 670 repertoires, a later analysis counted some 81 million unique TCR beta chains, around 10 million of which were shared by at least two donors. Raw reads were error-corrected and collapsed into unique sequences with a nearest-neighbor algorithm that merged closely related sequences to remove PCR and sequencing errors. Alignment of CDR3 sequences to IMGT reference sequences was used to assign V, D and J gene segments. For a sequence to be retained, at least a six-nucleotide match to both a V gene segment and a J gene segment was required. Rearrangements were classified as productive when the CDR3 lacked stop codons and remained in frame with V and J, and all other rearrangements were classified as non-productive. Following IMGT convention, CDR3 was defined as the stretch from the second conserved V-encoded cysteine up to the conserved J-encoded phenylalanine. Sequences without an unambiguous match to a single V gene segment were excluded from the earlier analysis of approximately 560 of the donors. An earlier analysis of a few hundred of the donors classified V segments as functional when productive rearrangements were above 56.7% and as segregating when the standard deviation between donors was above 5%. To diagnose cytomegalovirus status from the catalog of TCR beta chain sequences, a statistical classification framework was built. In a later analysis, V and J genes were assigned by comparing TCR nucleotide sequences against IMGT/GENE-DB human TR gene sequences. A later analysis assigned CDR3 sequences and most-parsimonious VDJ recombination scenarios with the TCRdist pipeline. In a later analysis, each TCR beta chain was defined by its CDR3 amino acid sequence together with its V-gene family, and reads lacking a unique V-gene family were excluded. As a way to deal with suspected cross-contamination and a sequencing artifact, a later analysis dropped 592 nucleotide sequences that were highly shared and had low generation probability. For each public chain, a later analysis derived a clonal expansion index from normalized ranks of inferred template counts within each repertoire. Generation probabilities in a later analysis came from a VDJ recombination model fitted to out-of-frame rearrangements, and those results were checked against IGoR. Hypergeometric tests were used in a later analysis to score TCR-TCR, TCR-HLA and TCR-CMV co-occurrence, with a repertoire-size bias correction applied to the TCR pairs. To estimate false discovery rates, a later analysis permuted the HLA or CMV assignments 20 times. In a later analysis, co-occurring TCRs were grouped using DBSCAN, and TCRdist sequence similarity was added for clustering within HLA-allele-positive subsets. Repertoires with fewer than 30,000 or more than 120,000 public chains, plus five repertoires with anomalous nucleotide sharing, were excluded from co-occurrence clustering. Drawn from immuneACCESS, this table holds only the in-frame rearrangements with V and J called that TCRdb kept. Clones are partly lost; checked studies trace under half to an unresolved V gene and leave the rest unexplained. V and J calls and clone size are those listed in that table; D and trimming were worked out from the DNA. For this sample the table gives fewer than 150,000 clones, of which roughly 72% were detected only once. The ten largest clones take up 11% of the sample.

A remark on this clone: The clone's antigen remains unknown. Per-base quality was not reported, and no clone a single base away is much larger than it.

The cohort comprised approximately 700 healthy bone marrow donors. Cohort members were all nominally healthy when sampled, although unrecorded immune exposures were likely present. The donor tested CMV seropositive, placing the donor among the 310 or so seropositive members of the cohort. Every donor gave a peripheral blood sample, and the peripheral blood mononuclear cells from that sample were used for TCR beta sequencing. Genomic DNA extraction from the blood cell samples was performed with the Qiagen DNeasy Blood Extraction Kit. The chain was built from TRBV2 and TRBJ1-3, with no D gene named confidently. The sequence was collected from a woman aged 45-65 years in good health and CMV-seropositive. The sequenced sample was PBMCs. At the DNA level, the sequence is TGTGCCAGCACCCTAGGCTCCGGAAACACCATATATTTT. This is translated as CASTLGSGNTIYF.